This T cell receptor (beta chain) was sequenced in a study of cytomegalovirus exposure and HLA in healthy donors. On the study more broadly: When 350 to 500 donors were genotyped, 80% to 90% of them were found to fall in the Caucasian-associated ancestry cluster.

The PCR was carried out with 60 Vbeta primers and 13 Jbeta primers. Profiling relied on immunoSEQ multiplex PCR, and the TCRdb table lists in-frame clones only, not all of them. Of 99,000 or so clones listed, nearly 80% are singletons. Each donor's status was that of a healthy bone marrow donor. Overall study results and limits: In a later analysis, productive TCRs from donors in an Asian-associated ancestry cluster reportedly carried fewer N-insertions than the cohort mean. Most TCR beta V segments were productive about 87% or about 30% of the time in an earlier analysis.

The CDR3 is made up of 16 amino acids. Looked up from germline, CDR1 is LGHNA and CDR2 is YNFKEQ. The V end lost 1 base, the J end lost 5 bases, and 12 bases lay between the germline ends. As for this clone: The target antigen is unknown.

This TCR was recovered from a man aged 55 to 70 in good health and CMV-seropositive. Material: PBMCs. The V and J genes are TRBV4-2 and TRBJ1-6; a possible D gene is TRBD1 (6 bases). The CDR3 here is CASSQVSGTHNSPLHF. The CDR3 nucleotides read TGTGCCAGCAGCCAAGTTTCCGGGACACATAATTCACCCCTCCACTTT.